These T cell receptor beta chains were read from a single sample in a study of identical twins. TCRdb ran MiXCR on the 5' RACE reads and lists one entry per CDR3 protein. The table records just over 500,000 distinct CDR3 sequences, approximately 22% of them present only once. This sample was also put to use in a study of T cells expressing NK-cell markers.

The sequenced material came from CD4+ T cells sorted from blood. These receptors all stem from a woman between 18 and 29 years old in good health. The CDR3 runs from the conserved cysteine through the conserved F or W. The D gene is left open where the match is weak. Where a row states a size, it is once, few, many or the class of an expanded clone; other rows omit it.

D gene: .; J gene: TRBJ2-3; CDR3 length: 14; V gene: TRBV5-1; clone size: .; CDR3 DNA: TGCGCCAGCAGCTCGGACAGTTTCACAGATACGCAGTATTTT; CDR3 protein: CASSSDSFTDTQYF
D gene: .; J gene: TRBJ2-2; CDR3 length: 14; V gene: TRBV4-3; clone size: few; CDR3 DNA: TGCGCCAGCAGCCAAGATCAGATTGTCGGGGAGCTGTTTTTT; CDR3 protein: CASSQDQIVGELFF
D gene: TRBD1; J gene: TRBJ1-2; CDR3 length: 15; V gene: TRBV12-3/TRBV12-4; clone size: few; CDR3 DNA: TGTGCCAGCAGTAGAACAGGGGGCGATTATTATGGCTACACCTTC; CDR3 protein: CASSRTGGDYYGYTF
D gene: .; J gene: TRBJ2-7; CDR3 length: 15; V gene: TRBV7-2; clone size: .; CDR3 DNA: TGTGCCAGCAGCTTAGGCTTCACTAATCGAGACGAGCAGTACTTC; CDR3 protein: CASSLGFTNRDEQYF
D gene: .; J gene: TRBJ1-1; CDR3 length: 14; V gene: TRBV20-1; clone size: few; CDR3 DNA: TGCAGTGCTAGGATCGGACAGAGGGACACTGAAGCTTTCTTT; CDR3 protein: CSARIGQRDTEAFF
D gene: .; J gene: TRBJ1-2; CDR3 length: 14; V gene: TRBV6-5; clone size: many; CDR3 DNA: TGTGCCAGCAGTTACTCAGGGGAAGATGATGGCTACACCTTC; CDR3 protein: CASSYSGEDDGYTF
D gene: .; J gene: TRBJ2-1; CDR3 length: 15; V gene: TRBV5-4; clone size: .; CDR3 DNA: TGTGCCAGCAGCTTACCGGGAGTATACACAAATGAGCAGTTCTTC; CDR3 protein: CASSLPGVYTNEQFF
D gene: .; J gene: TRBJ1-1; CDR3 length: 11; V gene: TRBV29-1; clone size: few; CDR3 DNA: TGCAGCGGGGGGGGTGAAACTGAAGCTTTCTTT; CDR3 protein: CSGGGETEAFF
D gene: TRBD1; J gene: TRBJ1-6; CDR3 length: 13; V gene: TRBV12-3/TRBV12-4; clone size: few; CDR3 DNA: TGTGCCAGCAGTTTGGGACAGGGGACTCCCCTCCACTTT; CDR3 protein: CASSLGQGTPLHF
D gene: .; J gene: TRBJ2-7; CDR3 length: 16; V gene: TRBV6-1; clone size: .; CDR3 DNA: TGTGCCAGCAACTTGGGAGGTCTGGGAGCCCCGTACGAGCAGTACTTC; CDR3 protein: CASNLGGLGAPYEQYF
D gene: TRBD1; J gene: TRBJ2-7; CDR3 length: 13; V gene: TRBV9; clone size: few; CDR3 DNA: TGTGCCAGCAGCTCTCGACAGGGGGACGAGCAGTACTTC; CDR3 protein: CASSSRQGDEQYF
D gene: TRBD1; J gene: TRBJ1-4; CDR3 length: 14; V gene: TRBV12-3/TRBV12-4; clone size: many; CDR3 DNA: TGTGCCAGCAGCCCGGACAGGGTTAATGAAAAACTGTTTTTT; CDR3 protein: CASSPDRVNEKLFF
D gene: .; J gene: TRBJ2-3; CDR3 length: 14; V gene: TRBV5-1; clone size: few; CDR3 DNA: TGCGCCAGCAGCTTCGGCCTAAGCACAGATACGCAGTATTTT; CDR3 protein: CASSFGLSTDTQYF
D gene: .; J gene: TRBJ2-3; CDR3 length: 14; V gene: TRBV6-1; clone size: .; CDR3 DNA: TGTGCCTCAAAGACGGTGATGATCACAGATACGCAGTATTTT; CDR3 protein: CASKTVMITDTQYF
D gene: .; J gene: TRBJ2-1; CDR3 length: 14; V gene: TRBV20-1; clone size: few; CDR3 DNA: TGCAGTGTTCGGCTAACGGGGGTCGGGAATGAGCAGTTCTTC; CDR3 protein: CSVRLTGVGNEQFF
D gene: TRBD2; J gene: TRBJ2-2; CDR3 length: 18; V gene: TRBV6-5; clone size: few; CDR3 DNA: TGTGCCAGCAGTTACGAACCGACTAGCGGGAGGGCGTCCGGGGAGCTGTTTTTT; CDR3 protein: CASSYEPTSGRASGELFF
D gene: TRBD1; J gene: TRBJ2-3; CDR3 length: 14; V gene: TRBV15; clone size: few; CDR3 DNA: TGTGCCACCAGCTTGGACAGGGGGAGGGATACGCAGTATTTT; CDR3 protein: CATSLDRGRDTQYF
D gene: .; J gene: TRBJ2-3; CDR3 length: 17; V gene: TRBV12-3/TRBV12-4; clone size: .; CDR3 DNA: TGTGCCAGCAGTTTCAGGGGCGGCCGAAAAAGCACAGATACGCAGTATTTT; CDR3 protein: CASSFRGGRKSTDTQYF
D gene: .; J gene: TRBJ2-1; CDR3 length: 17; V gene: TRBV12-3/TRBV12-4; clone size: .; CDR3 DNA: TGTGCCAGCAGTTTCTCCCGGGGGGCACACGACACAGGGGAGCAGTTCTTC; CDR3 protein: CASSFSRGAHDTGEQFF
D gene: TRBD2; J gene: TRBJ2-1; CDR3 length: 16; V gene: TRBV9; clone size: .; CDR3 DNA: TGTGCCAGCAGCGCCCAACTAGCGGGGGGAGCAATCGAGCAGTTCTTC; CDR3 protein: CASSAQLAGGAIEQFF
D gene: .; J gene: TRBJ2-7; CDR3 length: 13; V gene: TRBV7-6; clone size: .; CDR3 DNA: TGTGCCAGCAGCTTAAGTTCGGGGCGCGAGCAGTACTTC; CDR3 protein: CASSLSSGREQYF
D gene: .; J gene: TRBJ1-1; CDR3 length: 12; V gene: TRBV30; clone size: .; CDR3 DNA: TGTGCCTGGAATTCAGAGTTCAATGAGGATTTCTTT; CDR3 protein: CAWNSEFNEDFF
D gene: TRBD2; J gene: TRBJ2-7; CDR3 length: 14; V gene: TRBV6-2/TRBV6-3; clone size: .; CDR3 DNA: TGTGCCAGCCACAAACCGGGACTACTCTACGAGCAGTACTTC; CDR3 protein: CASHKPGLLYEQYF
D gene: .; J gene: TRBJ2-5; CDR3 length: 16; V gene: TRBV20-1; clone size: .; CDR3 DNA: TGCAGTGCTAGTTTTACCGGGACCGAGGGGAGAGAGACCCAGTACTTC; CDR3 protein: CSASFTGTEGRETQYF